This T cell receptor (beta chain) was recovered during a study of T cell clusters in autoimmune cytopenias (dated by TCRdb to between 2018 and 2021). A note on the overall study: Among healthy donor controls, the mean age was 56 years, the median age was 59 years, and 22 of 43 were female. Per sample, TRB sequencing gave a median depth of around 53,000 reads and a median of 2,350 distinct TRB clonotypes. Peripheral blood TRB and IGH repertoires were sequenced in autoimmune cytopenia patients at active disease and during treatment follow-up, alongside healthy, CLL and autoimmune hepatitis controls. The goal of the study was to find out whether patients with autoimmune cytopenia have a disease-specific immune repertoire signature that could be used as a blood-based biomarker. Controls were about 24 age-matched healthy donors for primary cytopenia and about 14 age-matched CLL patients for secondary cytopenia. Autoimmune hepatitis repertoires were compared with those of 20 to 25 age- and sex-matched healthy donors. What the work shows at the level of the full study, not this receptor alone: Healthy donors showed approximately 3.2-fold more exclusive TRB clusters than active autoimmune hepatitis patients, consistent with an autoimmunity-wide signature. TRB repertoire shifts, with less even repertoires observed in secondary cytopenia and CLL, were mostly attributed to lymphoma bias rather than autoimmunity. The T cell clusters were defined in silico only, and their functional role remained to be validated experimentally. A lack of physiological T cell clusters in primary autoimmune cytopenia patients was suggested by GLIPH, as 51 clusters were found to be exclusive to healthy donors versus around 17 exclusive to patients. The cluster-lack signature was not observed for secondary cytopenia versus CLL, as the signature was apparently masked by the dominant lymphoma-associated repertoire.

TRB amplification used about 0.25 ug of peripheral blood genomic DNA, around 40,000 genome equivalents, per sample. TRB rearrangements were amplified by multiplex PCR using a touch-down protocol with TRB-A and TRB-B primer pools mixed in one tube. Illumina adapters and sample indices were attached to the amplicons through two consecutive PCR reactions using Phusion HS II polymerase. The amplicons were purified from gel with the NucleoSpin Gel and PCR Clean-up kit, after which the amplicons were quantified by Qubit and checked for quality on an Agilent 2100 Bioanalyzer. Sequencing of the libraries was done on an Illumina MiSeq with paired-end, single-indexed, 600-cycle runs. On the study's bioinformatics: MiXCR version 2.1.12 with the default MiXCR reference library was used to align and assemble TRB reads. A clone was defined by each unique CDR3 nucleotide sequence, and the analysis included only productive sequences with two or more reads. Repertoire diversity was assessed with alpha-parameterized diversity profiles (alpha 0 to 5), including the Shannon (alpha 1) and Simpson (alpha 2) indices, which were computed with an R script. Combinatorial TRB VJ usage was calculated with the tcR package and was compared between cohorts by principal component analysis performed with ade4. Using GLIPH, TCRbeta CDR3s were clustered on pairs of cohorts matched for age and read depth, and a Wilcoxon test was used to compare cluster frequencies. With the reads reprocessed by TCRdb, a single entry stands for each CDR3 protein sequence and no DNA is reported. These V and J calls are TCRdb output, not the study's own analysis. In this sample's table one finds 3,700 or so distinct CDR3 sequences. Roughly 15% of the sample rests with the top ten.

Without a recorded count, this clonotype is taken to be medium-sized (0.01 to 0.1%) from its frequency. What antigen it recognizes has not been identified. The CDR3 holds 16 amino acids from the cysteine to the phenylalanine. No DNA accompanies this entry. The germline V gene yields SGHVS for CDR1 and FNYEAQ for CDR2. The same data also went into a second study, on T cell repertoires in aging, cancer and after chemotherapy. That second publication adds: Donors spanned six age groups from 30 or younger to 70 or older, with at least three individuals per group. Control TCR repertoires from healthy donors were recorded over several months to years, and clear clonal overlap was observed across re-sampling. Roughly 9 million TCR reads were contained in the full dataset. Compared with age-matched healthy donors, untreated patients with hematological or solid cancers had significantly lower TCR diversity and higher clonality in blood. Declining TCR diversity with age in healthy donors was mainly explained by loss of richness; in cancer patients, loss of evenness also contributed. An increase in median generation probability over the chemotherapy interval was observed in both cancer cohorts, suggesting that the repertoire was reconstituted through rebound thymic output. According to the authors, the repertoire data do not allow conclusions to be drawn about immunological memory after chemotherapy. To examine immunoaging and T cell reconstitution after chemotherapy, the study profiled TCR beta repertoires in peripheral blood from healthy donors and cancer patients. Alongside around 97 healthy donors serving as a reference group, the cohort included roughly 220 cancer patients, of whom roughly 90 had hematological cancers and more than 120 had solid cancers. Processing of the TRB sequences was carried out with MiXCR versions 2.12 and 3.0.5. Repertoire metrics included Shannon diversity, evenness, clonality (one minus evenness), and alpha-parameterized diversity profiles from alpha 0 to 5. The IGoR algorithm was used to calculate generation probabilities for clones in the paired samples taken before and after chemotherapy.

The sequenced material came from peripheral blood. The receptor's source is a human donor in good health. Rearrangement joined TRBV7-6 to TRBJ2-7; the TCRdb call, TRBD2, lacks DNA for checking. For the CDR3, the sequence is CASSLAPSGGTYEQYF.